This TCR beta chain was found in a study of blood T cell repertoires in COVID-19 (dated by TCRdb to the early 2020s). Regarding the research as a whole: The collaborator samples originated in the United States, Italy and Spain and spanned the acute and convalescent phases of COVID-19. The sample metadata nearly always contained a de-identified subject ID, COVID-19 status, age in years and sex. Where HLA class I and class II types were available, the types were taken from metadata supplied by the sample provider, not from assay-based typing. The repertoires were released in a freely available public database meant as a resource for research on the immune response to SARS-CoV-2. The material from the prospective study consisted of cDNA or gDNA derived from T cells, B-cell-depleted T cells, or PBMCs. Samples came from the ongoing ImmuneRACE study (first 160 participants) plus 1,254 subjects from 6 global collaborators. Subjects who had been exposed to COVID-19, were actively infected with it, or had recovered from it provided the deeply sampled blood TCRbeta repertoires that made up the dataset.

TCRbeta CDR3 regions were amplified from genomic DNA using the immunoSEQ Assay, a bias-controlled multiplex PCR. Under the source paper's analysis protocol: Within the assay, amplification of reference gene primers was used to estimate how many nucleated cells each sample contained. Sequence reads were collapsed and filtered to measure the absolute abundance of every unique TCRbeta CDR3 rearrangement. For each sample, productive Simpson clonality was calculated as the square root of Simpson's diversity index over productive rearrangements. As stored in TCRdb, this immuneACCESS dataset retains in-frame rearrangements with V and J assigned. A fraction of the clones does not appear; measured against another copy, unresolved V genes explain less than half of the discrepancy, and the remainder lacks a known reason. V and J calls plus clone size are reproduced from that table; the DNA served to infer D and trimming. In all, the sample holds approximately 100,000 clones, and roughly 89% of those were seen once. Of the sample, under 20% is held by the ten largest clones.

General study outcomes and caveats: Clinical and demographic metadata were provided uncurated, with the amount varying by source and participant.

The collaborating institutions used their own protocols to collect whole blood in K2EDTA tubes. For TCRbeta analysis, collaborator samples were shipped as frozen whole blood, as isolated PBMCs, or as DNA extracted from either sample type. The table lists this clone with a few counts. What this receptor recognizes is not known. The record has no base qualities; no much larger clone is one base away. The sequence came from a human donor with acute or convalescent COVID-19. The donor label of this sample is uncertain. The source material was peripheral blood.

The CDR3 sequence is CASSLRPGRMDQPQHF. In nucleotide form, the sequence is TGTGCCAGCAGTTTAAGGCCAGGTAGGATGGATCAGCCCCAGCATTTT. This chain is built from TRBV27 and TRBJ1-5; the D gene cannot be named for sure. CDR1 and CDR2 are read off the germline V gene (reference sequence) as MNHEY and SMNVEV. There are 16 amino acids in the CDR3, from cysteine to phenylalanine inclusive. The CDR3 DNA has 48 bases and is translated from base 1. Trimming removed 2 bases from V and 5 bases from J, leaving 16 bases between the germline ends.